This TCR beta chain was identified during a study of blood T cells in healthy people across ages. In this sample, this clonotype turned up once. The second PCR ran roughly 6 to 11 cycles with a sample-barcoded 5' primer and J-beta primers. In TCRdb, the 5' RACE reads were re-called with MiXCR into one record per CDR3 protein. The sample shows approximately 940,000 distinct CDR3 sequences, 45% to 50% of them seen only once. The CDR3 length is 14 residues. V lost 4 bases and J lost 1, with 9 bases in between. Germline assignment: CDR1 SGHRS and CDR2 YFSETQ. The rearrangement uses TRBV5-1 and TRBJ1-5; D gene unclear. Sequenced material: blood. The receptor was derived from a man younger than 45 in good health. CDR3 amino acids: CASSQTPSNQPQHF. In DNA form, the CDR3 reads TGCGCCAGCAGCCAGACACCAAGCAATCAGCCCCAGCATTTT.